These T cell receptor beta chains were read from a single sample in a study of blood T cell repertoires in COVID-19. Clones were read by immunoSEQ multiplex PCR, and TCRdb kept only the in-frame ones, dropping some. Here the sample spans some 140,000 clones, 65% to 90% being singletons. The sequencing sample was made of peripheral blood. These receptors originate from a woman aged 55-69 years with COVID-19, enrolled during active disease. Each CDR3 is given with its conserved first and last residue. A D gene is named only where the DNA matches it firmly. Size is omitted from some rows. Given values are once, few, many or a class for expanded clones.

TGTGCCAGCAGCCAAGATCCGAGGCTGGGCTCTGGAAACACCATATATTTT CASSQDPRLGSGNTIYF NA TRBJ1-3 TRBV4-2 NA
TGCGCCAGCAGCGCAGGGGGCGAGTTTGAAAAACTGTTTTTT CASSAGGEFEKLFF few TRBJ1-4 TRBV5-1 TRBD1
TGTGCCAGCAGCTTGGGATTAGTGAAAACAGATACGCAGTATTTT CASSLGLVKTDTQYF NA TRBJ2-3 TRBV5-6 NA
TGTGCCAGCAGTTCCGACAGGGGGCGGTCCCCCTCCTACGAGCAGTACTTC CASSSDRGRSPSYEQYF NA TRBJ2-7 TRBV7-8 TRBD1
TGTGCCATCAGCCCGGCGGGGGGAGATACGCAGTATTTT CAISPAGGDTQYF NA TRBJ2-3 TRBV10-3 TRBD2
TGTGCCAGCAGTTTCCGGAAAGGGCGGGTGTTAAGCTCCTACAATGAGCAGTTCTTC CASSFRKGRVLSSYNEQFF NA TRBJ2-1 TRBV27 NA
TGTGCCAGCAGCCAAGGAATACAGGGCTCTTCACCCCTCCACTTT CASSQGIQGSSPLHF NA TRBJ1-6 TRBV3-1/TRBV3-2 NA
TGTGCCAGCAGTGAAGGGCGGTTCGGAGTTTCTGGGGCCAACGTCCTGACTTTC CASSEGRFGVSGANVLTF NA TRBJ2-6 TRBV6-1 NA
TGTGCCAGCAAAGAACTTACTGAAGCTTTCTTT CASKELTEAFF NA TRBJ1-1 TRBV6-5 NA
TGTGCCAGCATAGGGACTAGCGGGAAACGTGAGCAGTTCTTC CASIGTSGKREQFF NA TRBJ2-1 TRBV2 TRBD2
TGTGCCAGCAGCTCCCGGGGAGGCTACACCTTC CASSSRGGYTF NA TRBJ1-2 TRBV9 NA
TGTGCCAGCAGCTGGGGGACAGGGGGCGCGAGTGGGGCCAACGTCCTGACTTTC CASSWGTGGASGANVLTF NA TRBJ2-6 TRBV11-2 TRBD1
TGTGCCTGGACCGGGGGGGATCATCAGCCCCAGCATTTT CAWTGGDHQPQHF NA TRBJ1-5 TRBV30 NA
TGTGCCAGCAGCCAAGCTATTAAGGAGACCCAGTACTTC CASSQAIKETQYF few TRBJ2-5 TRBV14 NA
TGTGCCAGCCTCGAAGCAGGGAAAGGAAACACCATATATTTT CASLEAGKGNTIYF NA TRBJ1-3 TRBV7-9 NA
TGTGCCAGCAGCAAATTAACAGGGTCCGGCAATCAGCCCCAGCATTTT CASSKLTGSGNQPQHF few TRBJ1-5 TRBV5-6 NA
TGTGCCAGCAGCGCGAACTCGAGGGAATCCTACGAGCAGTACTTC CASSANSRESYEQYF NA TRBJ2-7 TRBV11-2 NA
TGTGCCAGCAGCCTGGGACACCGGAATCAGCCCCAGCATTTT CASSLGHRNQPQHF NA TRBJ1-5 TRBV3-1/TRBV3-2 NA
TGTGCCAGCAGTTATGGGCAGGGCTGGAACACTGAAGCTTTCTTT CASSYGQGWNTEAFF NA TRBJ1-1 TRBV6-5 NA
TGTGCCAGCAGCTCTGGGGGGATTACCTACGAGCAGTACTTC CASSSGGITYEQYF NA TRBJ2-7 TRBV7-9 NA
TGCGCCAGCAGGAGAGGACAGACAAACTATGGCTACACCTTC CASRRGQTNYGYTF NA TRBJ1-2 TRBV3-1/TRBV3-2 NA
TGTGCCAGCACCTCGGGTTGGCCCCTCCACTTT CASTSGWPLHF NA TRBJ1-6 TRBV28 NA
TGTGCCAGCAGTTACTCGAGGCTGATGAACACTGAAGCTTTCTTT CASSYSRLMNTEAFF NA TRBJ1-1 TRBV6-2/TRBV6-3 NA
TGTGCCAGCATAGACGGAGTTAATGAAAAACTGTTTTTT CASIDGVNEKLFF NA TRBJ1-4 TRBV2 NA
TGTGCCAGCAGCCAAAGTAGGCAGGGGGCTGAAGCTTTCTTT CASSQSRQGAEAFF NA TRBJ1-1 TRBV14 TRBD1
TGTGCCACTAAGGGGGGGGATCTCTATAGCAATCAGCCCCAGCATTTT CATKGGDLYSNQPQHF NA TRBJ1-5 TRBV19 NA
TGTGCCAGCTTGCGGGGGGGGCCCACCGGGGAGCTGTTTTTT CASLRGGPTGELFF NA TRBJ2-2 TRBV7-9 TRBD2
TGTGCCAGCAGTGAAGCTTACCAGCGGGGATACAATGAGCAGTTCTTC CASSEAYQRGYNEQFF NA TRBJ2-1 TRBV2 TRBD2
TGTGCCAGCTCACCGACAAGGAACACTGAAGCTTTCTTT CASSPTRNTEAFF NA TRBJ1-1 TRBV18 NA
TGTGCCAGCAGCTTAGTATCCGGAAACACCATATATTTT CASSLVSGNTIYF NA TRBJ1-3 TRBV7-9 NA
TGTGCCAGCAGCTTTCGGACTAGCGGGTCCTACGAGCAGTACTTC CASSFRTSGSYEQYF NA TRBJ2-7 TRBV13 TRBD2
TGTGCCAGCTCTGGGACAGGGGGACTAGGGGAGCTGTTTTTT CASSGTGGLGELFF NA TRBJ2-2 TRBV6-5 TRBD1
TGTGCCAGTAGATGGGACAGCCGGGTAGGGAATGAGCAGTTCTTC CASRWDSRVGNEQFF NA TRBJ2-1 TRBV19 TRBD1
TGTGCCTGGGACAGGGGGCCGGACACTGAAGCTTTCTTT CAWDRGPDTEAFF NA TRBJ1-1 TRBV30 TRBD1
TGTGCTAGTGGGCTACAGGGGGGAGAAACTGAAGCTTTCTTT CASGLQGGETEAFF NA TRBJ1-1 TRBV12-5 TRBD1
TGTGCCAGCAGCGTTGTTCAGGAGGCGAGCTACGAGCAGTACTTC CASSVVQEASYEQYF NA TRBJ2-7 TRBV7-6 NA
TGTGCCAGCACTCGGGACAGCATCTATGGCTACACCTTC CASTRDSIYGYTF NA TRBJ1-2 TRBV6-5 TRBD1
TGTGCCAGCAGCAGGGGACAGGGGGCGAGAGCAACTAATGAAAAACTGTTTTTT CASSRGQGARATNEKLFF NA TRBJ1-4 TRBV5-5 TRBD1
TGTGCCATCGGTGGAGACTCGAATGAAAAACTGTTTTTT CAIGGDSNEKLFF NA TRBJ1-4 TRBV10-3 NA
TGTGCTAGTGGTTTGGGACAGGGACGGAATTCACCCCTCCACTTT CASGLGQGRNSPLHF NA TRBJ1-6 TRBV12-5 TRBD1
TGTGCCAGTAGTATAGGGGGCATCTCTGGGGCCAACGTCCTGACTTTC CASSIGGISGANVLTF NA TRBJ2-6 TRBV19 NA
TGTGCCAGCAGCCTAGCCTGGGCAAACACTGAAGCTTTCTTT CASSLAWANTEAFF NA TRBJ1-1 TRBV5-5 NA
TGTGCCAGCAGTCCCAGCTGGACAGGGGCCAATGAGCAGTTCTTC CASSPSWTGANEQFF NA TRBJ2-1 TRBV6-5 TRBD1
TGTGCCACCAGCAGAGGGGGACTGGGACAGGACTTTCAGCCCCAGCATTTT CATSRGGLGQDFQPQHF NA TRBJ1-5 TRBV15 TRBD1
TGTGCCAGTAGTATAGACCCTACAGGGGACTATGGCTACACCTTC CASSIDPTGDYGYTF NA TRBJ1-2 TRBV19 TRBD1
TGTGCCAGCAGTGACTTTAACCCAGGGGGACGAAACACCATATATTTT CASSDFNPGGRNTIYF NA TRBJ1-3 TRBV25-1 TRBD1
TGTGCCAGCAGCCGATCCCTTAGCGGGGGAAGCTCCTACGAGCAGTACTTC CASSRSLSGGSSYEQYF NA TRBJ2-7 TRBV7-8 TRBD2
TGCGCCAGCAGCTTGGCTGGGACTAATCAGCCCCAGCATTTT CASSLAGTNQPQHF few TRBJ1-5 TRBV5-1 NA
TGTGCCAGTAGTATAGTCGATTGGACAGGGGGCAATTATGGCTACACCTTC CASSIVDWTGGNYGYTF NA TRBJ1-2 TRBV19 TRBD1
TGTGCCAGCACGCCCAGAGCGGGGGGCGGGGAGCTGTTTTTT CASTPRAGGGELFF NA TRBJ2-2 TRBV6-5 TRBD2